This T cell receptor (beta chain) is from a study of blood T cell repertoires in COVID-19. Study-wide context: Collection of acute and convalescent COVID-19 samples took place in the United States, Italy and Spain. Sample material is recorded as cDNA or gDNA derived from T cells, B-cell-depleted T cells, or PBMCs.

Under the authors' procedure: The authors estimated nucleated cell counts from reference gene primer amplification. Assay: immunoSEQ multiplex PCR; the TCRdb copy retains only in-frame clones and omits some. V, J and clone size are those of that table, while D and trimming were read from the DNA. The table has 350,000 or so clones, 90% seen once; the top ten hold approximately 6.2%. CDR3 size: 15 residues. Germline V gene data show CDR1 as SGHDN and CDR2 as FVKESK. With 4 bases clipped from V and 6 bases from J, the junction kept 8 bases outside the gene matches. The receptor comes from a man between 18 and 35 years old with active or convalescent COVID-19. The J gene is TRBJ2-2, the V gene TRBV14; 7 bases map to TRBD1. Sequencing was performed on peripheral blood. The CDR3 DNA reads as TGTGCCAGCAGCCGCACAGGGGTTCGGGCCGGGGAGCTGTTTTTT. Residues: CASSRTGVRAGELFF. Looking up the rest from reference TRBV14 and TRBJ2-2 gives the full variable domain: EAGVTQFPSHSVIEKGQTVTLRCDPISGHDNLYWYRRVMGKEIKFLLHFVKESKQDESGMPNNRFLAERTGGTYSTLKVQPAELEDSGVYFCASSRTGVRAGELFFGEGSRLTVL.